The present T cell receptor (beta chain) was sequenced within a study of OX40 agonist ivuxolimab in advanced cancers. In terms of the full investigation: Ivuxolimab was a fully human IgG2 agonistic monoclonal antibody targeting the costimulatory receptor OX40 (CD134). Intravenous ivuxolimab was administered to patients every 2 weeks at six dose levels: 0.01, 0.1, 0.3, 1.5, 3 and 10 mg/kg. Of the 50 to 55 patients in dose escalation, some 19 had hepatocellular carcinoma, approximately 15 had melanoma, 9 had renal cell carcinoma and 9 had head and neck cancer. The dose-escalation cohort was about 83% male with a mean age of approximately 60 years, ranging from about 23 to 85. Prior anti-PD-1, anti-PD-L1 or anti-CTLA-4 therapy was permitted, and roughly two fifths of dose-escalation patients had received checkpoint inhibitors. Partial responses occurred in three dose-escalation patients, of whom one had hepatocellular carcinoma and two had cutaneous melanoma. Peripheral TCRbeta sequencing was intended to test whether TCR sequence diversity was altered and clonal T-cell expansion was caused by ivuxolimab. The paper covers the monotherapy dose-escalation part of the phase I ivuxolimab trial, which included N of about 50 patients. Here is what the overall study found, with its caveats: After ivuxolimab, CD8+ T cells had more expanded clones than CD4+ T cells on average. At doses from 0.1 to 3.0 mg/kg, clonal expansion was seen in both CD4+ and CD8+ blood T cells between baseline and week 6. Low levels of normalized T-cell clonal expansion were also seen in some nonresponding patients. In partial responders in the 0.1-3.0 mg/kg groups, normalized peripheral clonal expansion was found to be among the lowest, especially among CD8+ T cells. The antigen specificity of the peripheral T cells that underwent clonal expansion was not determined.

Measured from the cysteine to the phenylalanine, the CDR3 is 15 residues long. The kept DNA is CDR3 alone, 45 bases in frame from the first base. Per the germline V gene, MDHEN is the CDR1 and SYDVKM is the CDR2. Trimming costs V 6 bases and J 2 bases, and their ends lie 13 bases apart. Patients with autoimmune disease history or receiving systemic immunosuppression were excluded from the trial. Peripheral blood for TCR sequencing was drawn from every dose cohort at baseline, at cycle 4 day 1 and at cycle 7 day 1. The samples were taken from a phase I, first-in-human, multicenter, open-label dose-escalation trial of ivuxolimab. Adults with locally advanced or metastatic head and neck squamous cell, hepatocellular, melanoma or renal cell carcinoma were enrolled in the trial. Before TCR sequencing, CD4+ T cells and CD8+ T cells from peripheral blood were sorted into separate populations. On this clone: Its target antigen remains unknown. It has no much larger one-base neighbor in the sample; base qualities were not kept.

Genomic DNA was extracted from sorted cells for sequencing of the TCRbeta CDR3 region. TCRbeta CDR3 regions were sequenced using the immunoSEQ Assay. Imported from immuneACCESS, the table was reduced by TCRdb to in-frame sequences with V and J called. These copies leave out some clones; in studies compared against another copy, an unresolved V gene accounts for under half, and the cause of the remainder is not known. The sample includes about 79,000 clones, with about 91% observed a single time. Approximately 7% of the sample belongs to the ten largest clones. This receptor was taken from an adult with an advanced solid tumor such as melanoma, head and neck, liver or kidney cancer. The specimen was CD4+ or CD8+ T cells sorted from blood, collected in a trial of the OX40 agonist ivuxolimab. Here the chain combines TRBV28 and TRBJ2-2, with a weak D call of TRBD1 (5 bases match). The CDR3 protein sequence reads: CASRPSRANTGELFF. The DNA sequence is TGTGCCAGCAGACCAAGCAGGGCTAACACCGGGGAGCTGTTTTTT.